This entry lists 32 T cell receptor beta chains sequenced from one sample in a study of blood T cell repertoires in COVID-19 (dated by TCRdb to 2020 to 2021). To prepare the library, the immunoSEQ multiplex PCR assay was applied. TCRdb obtained this table from immuneACCESS and retained in-frame rearrangements with V and J assigned. These tables miss some clones; where compared with another copy, unresolved V genes account for less than half of the shortfall, and the remainder is unexplained. The sample data list under 200,000 clones, and about 83% of these were observed just once. 10% to 15% of the sample is in the top ten clones. Material: peripheral blood. The receptors shown here come from a man aged 65-85 years who had recovered from COVID-19.

V and J are TRBV4-3 and TRBJ2-3, with TRBD2 matching 10 bases. CDR3 length equals 16 residues. Trimming at V came to 3 bases and at J to 2 bases, leaving 5 bases not matched to a gene. The germline CDR1 and CDR2 sequences are LGHNA and YSLEER. The CDR3 nucleotides read TGCGCCAGCAGCCACTGGACTAGCGGCCTCACAGATACGCAGTATTTT. Amino acids: CASSHWTSGLTDTQYF.

The chain is built from TRBV29-1 and TRBJ2-1; tentative D call: TRBD2 (6 bases). The V gene lost 6 bases and the J gene lost 0 bases, with 12 bases spanning the gap. Germline lookup yields CDR1 SQVTM and CDR2 ANQGSEA. The CDR3 is made up of 14 amino acids. The CDR3 loop is CSVPSDNSYNEQFF. CDR3 DNA: TGCAGCGTGCCTAGCGACAACTCCTACAATGAGCAGTTCTTC.

This clone appeared a few times. The chain couples TRBV27 to TRBJ2-5, with D perhaps matching TRBD2 (5 bases). This CDR3 is built from 16 residues. The V gene lost 5 bases and the J gene lost 2 bases, with 18 bases spanning the gap. CDR1 is MNHEY and CDR2 is SMNVEV in the germline V gene (reference sequence). CDR3 loop: CASSPTSFPNQETQYF. The CDR3, as DNA: TGTGCCAGCAGTCCTACTAGTTTCCCCAATCAAGAGACCCAGTACTTC.

The genes are TRBV7-9 and TRBJ2-5; TRBD2 matches at 14 bases. J lost 5 bases, V lost 5 bases, and 13 bases had no gene match. Looked up from germline, CDR1 is SEHNR and CDR2 is FQNEAQ (reference sequence). CDR3 length: 18 amino acids. The CDR3 loop is CASSPTSGLAGVRETQYF. The DNA of the CDR3 is TGTGCCAGCAGCCCGACCTCGGGACTAGCGGGAGTACGGGAGACCCAGTACTTC.

The chain carries TRBV5-1 and TRBJ2-3, with D possibly being TRBD2 (6 bases). The V end was cut by 4 bases, the J end by 8 bases, with 20 bases between. Per germline, CDR1 SGHRS and CDR2 YFSETQ. The CDR3 totals 15 residues. This chain's CDR3 is CASSIRSTSDSTQYF. The CDR3 coding sequence is TGCGCCAGCAGCATACGGTCGACTAGTGATAGTACGCAGTATTTT.

The rearrangement uses TRBV15 and TRBJ2-5, with 8 bases lining up with TRBD2. The length of the CDR3 is 16 residues. The V gene's germline CDR1 is LNHNV and CDR2 YYDKDF (reference sequence). Trimming at V came to 5 bases and at J to 2 bases, leaving 10 bases not matched to a gene. CDR3 coding DNA: TGTGCCACCAGCTCCCGATTACTAGCGGCACAAGAGACCCAGTACTTC. This sequence encodes CATSSRLLAAQETQYF. Complete variable domain (other parts from reference TRBV15 and TRBJ2-5): DAMVIQNPRYQVTQFGKPVTLSCSQTLNHNVMYWYQQKSSQAPKLLFHYYDKDFNNEADTPDNFQSRRPNTSFCFLDIRSPGLGDTAMYLCATSSRLLAAQETQYFGPGTRLLVL.

This sequence joins TRBV3-1 (or the pseudogene TRBV3-2) and TRBJ1-1; 7 positions match TRBD1. The CDR3 has 15 amino acids. Germline V lookup: CDR1 LGHDT, CDR2 YNNKEL (reference sequence). The ends lost 3 bases at V and 5 bases at J; junction bases unmatched: 9. CDR3 loop: CASSQKGGANTEAFF. The CDR3 DNA reads as TGTGCCAGCAGCCAGAAAGGGGGCGCGAATACTGAAGCTTTCTTT.

The chain joins TRBV5-4 to TRBJ2-7, with TRBD2 identical over 7 bases. The J segment lost 3 bases and the V segment lost 0 bases, leaving 9 bases of the junction unmatched. CDR1 is SGHNT, CDR2 YYREEE, per germline (reference sequence). There are 16 residues in the CDR3. CDR3 coding DNA: TGTGCCAGCAGCTTGGGGGTAGAAGTAGCGGGCTACGAGCAGTACTTC. Residues: CASSLGVEVAGYEQYF. The variable domain in full, with the rest retrieved from reference TRBV5-4 and TRBJ2-7, is ETGVTQSPTHLIKTRGQQVTLRCSSQSGHNTVSWYQQALGQGPQFIFQYYREEENGRGNFPPRFSGLQFPNYSSELNVNALELDDSALYLCASSLGVEVAGYEQYFGPGTRLTVT.

V usage is TRBV27 and J usage is TRBJ1-2, with a weak D call TRBD1 (5 bases). Trimming removed 5 bases at V and 0 bases at J, with 7 bases between. Germline assignment: CDR1 MNHEY and CDR2 SMNVEV (reference sequence). This CDR3 is built from 13 residues. CDR3 in amino acids: CASSRQSNYGYTF. The CDR3 coding sequence is TGTGCCAGCAGTAGACAGTCTAACTATGGCTACACCTTC.

This chain uses TRBV18 with TRBJ2-1; 7 bases line up with TRBD1. This CDR3 has 17 amino acids. Germline V gene data show CDR1 as KGHSH and CDR2 as LQKENI. V lost 3 bases and J lost 8; bases outside the gene matches: 16. This CDR3 reads CASSPTTPGQRGDEQFF. CDR3 coding DNA: TGTGCCAGCTCACCGACCACCCCGGGACAGAGAGGGGATGAGCAGTTCTTC.

The chain is built from TRBV9 and TRBJ2-1; 8 bases match TRBD2. V dropped 2 bases and J dropped 4; count of bases not matched to a gene: 14. The germline CDR1 and CDR2 sequences are SGDLS and YYNGEE. The CDR3 is made up of 18 amino acids. This CDR3 is CASSVTPVGGRIYNEQFF. The CDR3 nucleotides read TGTGCCAGCAGCGTCACCCCGGTGGGCGGGAGGATTTACAATGAGCAGTTCTTC.

J is TRBJ1-6 and V is TRBV6-6, with D unresolved. The germline gives CDR1 MNHNY, CDR2 SVGAGI (reference sequence). This CDR3 is built from 13 residues. V dropped 6 bases and J dropped 7 bases, with 10 bases sitting between them. CDR3 in amino acids: CASRVPGNSPLHF. As DNA, the CDR3 is TGTGCCAGCAGGGTCCCGGGGAATTCACCCCTCCACTTT.

CDR3 in DNA: TGCGCCAGCAGCTTGATGGGCAGGGTGGTGGACACTGAAGCTTTCTTT. It specifies CASSLMGRVVDTEAFF. The chain carries TRBV5-1 and TRBJ1-1; D is possibly TRBD1 (5 bases). The length of the CDR3 is 16 residues. Trimming took off 1 base at V and 3 bases at J, with 16 bases between the two ends. Germline V gives CDR1 SGHRS, CDR2 YFSETQ.

The chain has TRBV10-3 and TRBJ1-1, with 9 bases aligning to TRBD1. Germline CDR1 ENHRY, CDR2 SYGVKD. This CDR3 has 18 amino acids. Germline trimming cut 6 bases from V and 2 bases from J; bases unmatched to any gene: 16. DNA of the CDR3: TGTGCCATCAGCCCGGGACAGGGAGCCTCTCCTGGCAACACTGAAGCTTTCTTT. Translated, it gives CAISPGQGASPGNTEAFF.

This chain connects TRBV21-1 to TRBJ2-3; the table calls TRBD1, which could not be checked here. TRBV21-1 is a pseudogene. The CDR3 contains 16 residues. The CDR3 DNA reads as TGTGCCAGCAGCAAAGCGGCAGGGTGGAGCACAGATACGCAGTATTTT. It is translated as CASSKAAGWSTDTQYF.

In this sample, this clone turned up once. The chain recombines TRBV7-9 with TRBJ2-1; the match to TRBD2 covers 11 bases. The CDR3 totals 19 residues. The trim removed 4 bases at V and 7 bases at J, leaving 18 bases unmatched. The V gene's germline CDR1 is SEHNR and CDR2 FQNEAQ (reference sequence). In nucleotides, the CDR3 is TGTGCCAGCAGCTCCTCAACGAGACTAGCGGGACTTTTTGTGAATGAGCAGTTCTTC. Encoded protein: CASSSSTRLAGLFVNEQFF. The full variable domain, its missing parts supplied by reference TRBV7-9 and TRBJ2-1, is DTGVSQNPRHKITKRGQNVTFRCDPISEHNRLYWYRQTLGQGPEFLTYFQNEAQLEKSRLLSDRFSAERPKGSFSTLEIQRTEQGDSAMYLCASSSSTRLAGLFVNEQFFGPGTRLTVL.

This chain links TRBV10-3 with TRBJ2-2; 10 bases are shared with TRBD2. The germline gives CDR1 ENHRY, CDR2 SYGVKD. Germline trimming cut 3 bases from V and 1 base from J; bases unmatched to any gene: 5. The CDR3 sequence is 17 residues long. The CDR3 region is CAISEPGTSENTGELFF. CDR3 nucleotides: TGTGCCATCAGTGAACCCGGGACTAGCGAGAACACCGGGGAGCTGTTTTTT.

There are a few counts of this clone. The V and J genes are TRBV19 and TRBJ2-3; the D gene is possibly TRBD1 (6 bases). The CDR3 spans 14 residues. The V gene lost 5 bases and the J gene lost 0 bases, with 9 bases spanning the gap. Germline CDR1 reads LNHDA; CDR2 reads SQIVND (reference sequence). The CDR3 DNA follows: TGTGCCAGTAGTCCGGGACATAGCACAGATACGCAGTATTTT. It codes for CASSPGHSTDTQYF.

This clone was detected once. This chain joins TRBV29-1 and TRBJ1-4, with D uncertain. The CDR3 length is 13 residues. Trimming took off 6 bases at V and 6 bases at J, with 14 bases between the two ends. Germline CDR1 and CDR2: SQVTM and ANQGSEA. The DNA for the CDR3 is TGCAGCGTCAAAAGTCCGGCGGATGAAAAACTGTTTTTT. This codes for CSVKSPADEKLFF.

The gene calls are TRBV5-1 and TRBJ1-1; possibly TRBD1 for D (5 bases). V was clipped by 3 bases and J by 1 base, with 10 bases between them. Germline V gene lookup returns CDR1 SGHRS and CDR2 YFSETQ. The CDR3 has 14 amino acids. The CDR3: CASSSGGSNTEAFF. Here the CDR3 DNA reads TGCGCCAGCAGCTCCGGGGGGTCGAACACTGAAGCTTTCTTT.

The CDR3 region is CASSRQGTSIGYTF. The CDR3 nucleotides read TGTGCCAGTAGTAGACAGGGGACCTCTATAGGCTACACCTTC. The V call is TRBV19, the J call TRBJ1-2, with TRBD1 identical over 8 bases. Trimming at V came to 4 bases and at J to 8 bases, leaving 9 bases not matched to a gene. The CDR3 extends over 14 amino acids. CDR1 LNHDA and CDR2 SQIVND come from the germline V gene (reference sequence).

The chain uses TRBV5-1 and TRBJ2-2; 12 bases match TRBD2. CDR3 length: 16 amino acids. The V and J ends lost 5 bases and 5 bases, in that order; junction bases with no gene match: 7. CDR1 and CDR2 (germline): SGHRS, YFSETQ. CDR3 sequence (DNA): TGCGCCAGCAGATCCAAAACTAGCGGGGGGACCGGGGAGCTGTTTTTT. This encodes CASRSKTSGGTGELFF.

The CDR3 region is CSVEFRLRDSSYNEQFF. The CDR3 DNA sequence: TGCAGCGTTGAATTTCGCCTCCGGGACAGCTCCTACAATGAGCAGTTCTTC. The genes are TRBV29-1 and TRBJ2-1, with 7 nucleotides matching TRBD1. With V trimmed by 2 bases and J by 0 bases, 10 bases remained unmatched. CDR3 length: 17 amino acids. The germline V gene has CDR1 SQVTM and CDR2 ANQGSEA.

About this clone: Relative to the germline gene, one junction end is altered; a read error may explain this. The chain couples TRBV7-7 to TRBJ2-6, with 8 bases fitting TRBD1. The CDR3 is made up of 17 amino acids. Germline CDR1 SSHAT, CDR2 FNYEAQ (reference sequence). The CDR3 DNA reads as TGTGCTAGCAGCTCCGGGACAGGTGGTTCTGGGGCCAACGTCCTGACTTTC. This sequence encodes CASSSGTGGSGANVLTF.

This sequence joins TRBV28 and TRBJ2-3; 10 nucleotides match TRBD2. Trimming took 0 bases from V and 1 from J; bases not matched to a gene: 4. CDR3 length: 17 residues. Per germline, CDR1 MDHEN and CDR2 SYDVKM. The CDR3 loop reads CASSLWASGSGTDTQYF. The CDR3 region has the DNA TGTGCCAGCAGTTTATGGGCTAGCGGGAGTGGCACAGATACGCAGTATTTT.

The chain uses TRBV7-3 and TRBJ1-1; no clear D gene. The V gene lost 2 bases and the J gene lost 5 bases, with 9 bases spanning the gap. This CDR3 contains 13 residues. Looked up from germline, CDR1 is SGHTA and CDR2 is FQGTGA. Written as DNA, the CDR3 is TGTGCCAGCAGCTTAGAGGTGGAAACTGAAGCTTTCTTT. Translation: CASSLEVETEAFF.

The gene calls are TRBV19 and TRBJ2-7; 11 bases fit TRBD1. The CDR3 covers 15 residues. V trimming: 3 bases; J trimming: 2 bases; junction bases outside the gene matches: 3. Germline loops: CDR1 LNHDA, CDR2 SQIVND (reference sequence). The CDR3 nucleotides read TGTGCCAGTAGTATTGGACAGGGGGCCCCCTACGAGCAGTACTTC. Protein product: CASSIGQGAPYEQYF.

CDR3 DNA sequence: TGTGCCAGCTCACCACAAAGCCCCGAGCAGTACTTC. Translated: CASSPQSPEQYF. J is TRBJ2-7 and V is TRBV18; D gene ambiguous. This CDR3 has 12 residues. The V end was cut by 1 base, the J end by 6 bases, with 7 bases between. Germline CDR1 and CDR2: KGHSH and LQKENI. Full variable domain (outside the CDR3, taken from reference TRBV18 and TRBJ2-7): NAGVMQNPRHLVRRRGQEARLRCSPMKGHSHVYWYRQLPEEGLKFMVYLQKENIIDESGMPKERFSAEFPKEGPSILRIQQVVRGDSAAYFCASSPQSPEQYFGPGTRLTVT.

The chain couples TRBV5-4 to TRBJ2-2; TRBD1 might be the D (6 bases). CDR1 SGHNT and CDR2 YYREEE come from the germline V gene (reference sequence). The V gene lost 2 bases and the J gene lost 0 bases, with 8 bases spanning the gap. The CDR3 runs 15 residues. Written as DNA, the CDR3 is TGTGCCAGCAGCTTAGGACAGCCGAACACCGGGGAGCTGTTTTTT. Translation gives CASSLGQPNTGELFF.

The chain couples TRBV6-1 to TRBJ2-1; D might be TRBD2 (5 bases). This CDR3 comprises 15 residues. Between the trimmed V and J ends, which lost 1 base and 0 bases, there was a span of 7 bases. CDR1 and CDR2 (germline): MNHNS, SASEGT. In DNA, the CDR3 is TGTGCCAGCAGTGAAGTGAGGGACTCCTACAATGAGCAGTTCTTC. It yields the protein CASSEVRDSYNEQFF.

This clone was counted a single time. This CDR3 reads CASSPGISGGSTNYGYTF. The CDR3 coding sequence is TGTGCCAGCAGCCCTGGAATTTCAGGGGGCTCAACTAACTATGGCTACACCTTC. The chain carries TRBV7-6 and TRBJ1-2; 8 bases map to TRBD1. The CDR3 extends over 18 amino acids. CDR1 is SGHVS and CDR2 is FNYEAQ in the germline V gene. J gave up 0 bases and V 5 bases, and 14 bases lay outside the gene matches. The variable domain in full, with the rest retrieved from reference TRBV7-6 and TRBJ1-2, is GAGVSQSPRYKVTKRGQDVALRCDPISGHVSLYWYRQALGQGPEFLTYFNYEAQQDKSGLPNDRFSAERPEGSISTLTIQRTEQRDSAMYRCASSPGISGGSTNYGYTFGSGTRLTVV.

The CDR3 here is CASSWGTLMNTEAFF. The CDR3 DNA reads TGTGCCAGCAGCTGGGGGACACTAATGAACACTGAAGCTTTCTTT. The J gene is TRBJ1-1, the V gene TRBV5-6; TRBD1 is a possible D gene (6 bases). Germline assignment: CDR1 SGHDT and CDR2 YYEEEE. The CDR3 totals 15 residues. V lost 3 bases and J lost 0, with 12 bases in between.